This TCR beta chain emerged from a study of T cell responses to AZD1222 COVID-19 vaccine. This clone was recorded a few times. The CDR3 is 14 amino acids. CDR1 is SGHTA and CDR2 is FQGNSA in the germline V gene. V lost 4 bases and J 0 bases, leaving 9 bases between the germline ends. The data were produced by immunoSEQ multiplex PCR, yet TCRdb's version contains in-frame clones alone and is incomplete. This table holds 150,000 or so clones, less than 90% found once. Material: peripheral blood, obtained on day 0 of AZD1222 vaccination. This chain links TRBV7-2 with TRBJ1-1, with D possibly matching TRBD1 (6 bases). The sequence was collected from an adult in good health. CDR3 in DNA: TGTGCCAGCAGCTCTGACAGGCTGAACACTGAAGCTTTCTTT. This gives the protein CASSSDRLNTEAFF.